One sample yielded the 16 T cell receptor beta chains listed below, sequenced in a study of vaccination and CD4 T cells after COVID-19. Cultured CD4+ T-cell DNA underwent Oncomine TCR Beta short-read sequencing. TCRdb ran MiXCR on the PCR reads and lists one entry per CDR3 protein. The data hold approximately 19,000 distinct CDR3 sequences, with roughly 50% observed a single time. These receptors' targets are unknown. Treatment noted: 10-day PBMC culture with coronavirus spike peptide pools or control peptides (ViraFEST assay). The material sequenced was CD4+ T cells from blood, cultured in vitro, taken before SARS-CoV-2 vaccination. The source is a human donor who had recovered from COVID-19.

The V call is TRBV6-2 or TRBV6-3, the J call TRBJ2-7, with TRBD2 matching 12 bases. The CDR3 totals 17 residues. Trimming took 0 bases from V and 3 from J; bases not matched to a gene: 6. Per germline, CDR1 MNHEY and CDR2 SVGEGT. The CDR3 loop is CASSYSHLLAGGYEQYF. CDR3 in DNA: TGTGCCAGCAGTTACTCTCACTTACTAGCGGGGGGCTACGAGCAGTACTTC.

V is TRBV20-1 and J is TRBJ2-7; 9 bases line up with TRBD1. Germline CDR1 DFQATT, CDR2 SNEGSKA (reference sequence). Unmatched junction bases numbered 11, after V lost 0 bases and J lost 5 bases. The length of the CDR3 is 16 residues. CDR3 sequence: CSARDPGTGFSNEQYF. The CDR3 DNA reads TGCAGTGCTAGAGACCCCGGGACAGGGTTTAGCAACGAGCAGTACTTC.

The rearrangement links TRBV27 to TRBJ2-7, with 9 bases fitting TRBD1. The ends lost 2 bases at V and 4 bases at J; junction bases unmatched: 3. In germline, CDR1 is MNHEY, CDR2 SMNVEV (reference sequence). This CDR3 has 14 amino acids. CDR3 amino acids: CASSLVQGAYEQYF. DNA for the CDR3: TGTGCCAGCAGTTTAGTACAGGGGGCTTACGAGCAGTACTTC.

This clonotype appeared a single time. V is TRBV29-1 and J is TRBJ2-7, with TRBD1 as a possible D gene (7 bases). Trimming shortened V by 2 bases and J by 6 bases, and 14 bases separated the two germline ends. This CDR3 spans 13 amino acids. Germline assignment: CDR1 SQVTM and CDR2 ANQGSEA. CDR3 residues: CSVESPGGIEQYF. The CDR3 DNA reads as TGCAGCGTTGAATCCCCAGGGGGGATCGAGCAGTACTTC.

This clonotype came up a few times. The gene calls are TRBV27 and TRBJ2-5; 14 bases are shared with TRBD2. In germline, CDR1 is MNHEY, CDR2 SMNVEV (reference sequence). With 0 bases clipped from V and 5 bases from J, the junction kept 5 bases outside the gene matches. The CDR3 sequence is 17 residues long. This chain's CDR3 is CASSLSRGLAGGETQYF. CDR3 sequence (DNA): TGTGCCAGCAGTTTATCGAGAGGACTAGCGGGGGGTGAGACCCAGTACTTC.

The V gene is TRBV28, the J gene TRBJ1-5, with 7 bases that match TRBD1. The CDR3 runs to 13 residues. Germline V gene data show CDR1 as MDHEN and CDR2 as SYDVKM. The V and J ends lost 6 bases and 7 bases, in that order; junction bases with no gene match: 6. DNA for the CDR3: TGTGCCAGCAGGAGGGGGCTCGAACAGCCCCAGCATTTT. It encodes CASRRGLEQPQHF.

This clonotype appeared a few times. V is TRBV7-2 and J is TRBJ2-2, with a tentative D call TRBD2 (5 bases). Trimming took off 4 bases at V and 1 base at J, with 10 bases between the two ends. CDR3 length equals 15 residues. In germline, CDR1 is SGHTA, CDR2 FQGNSA. The CDR3 reads CASSSWERNTGELFF. For the CDR3, the DNA is TGTGCCAGCAGCTCGTGGGAGAGGAACACCGGGGAGCTGTTTTTT.

The CDR3 nucleotides read TGTGCCACCAGTGAAGGTACAGGGACCCCTAGGGAGACCCAGTACTTC. Its translation: CATSEGTGTPRETQYF. The rearrangement links TRBV24-1 to TRBJ2-5; possibly TRBD1 for D (6 bases). This CDR3 is built from 16 residues. V was trimmed by 4 bases and J by 5 bases, leaving 19 bases between them. CDR1 KGHDR and CDR2 SFDVKD come from the germline V gene.

The CDR3 reads CASSSPGCYTF. Written as DNA, the CDR3 is TGTGCCAGTAGTTCCCCGGGATGCTACACCTTC. The chain links TRBV19 to TRBJ1-2; D gene ambiguous. Germline V CDR1 and CDR2: LNHDA, SQIVND (reference sequence). CDR3 size: 11 residues. The ends were cut back, 5 bases at V and 9 bases at J, with 10 bases in the middle.

The chain links TRBV6-4 to TRBJ2-2; D is ambiguous. The V and J ends lost 2 bases and 4 bases respectively, with 5 bases between them. The CDR3 consists of 13 residues. Germline CDR1 is MRHNA and CDR2 is SNTAGT. Here the CDR3 DNA reads TGTGCCAGCAGTGACCACTTCACCGGGGAGCTGTTTTTT. Protein sequence: CASSDHFTGELFF.

This clonotype turned up a few times. This chain uses TRBV6-1 with TRBJ1-1; D is uncertain. The CDR3 loop spans 12 amino acids. Trimming stripped 4 bases from V and 7 bases from J, with 10 bases between. Germline V gives CDR1 MNHNS, CDR2 SASEGT. The CDR3 bases are TGTGCCAGCAGTGGTTTACAGCTTGAAGCTTTCTTT. Translating gives CASSGLQLEAFF.

The gene calls are TRBV6-1 and TRBJ1-6, with 7 bases aligning to TRBD1. The trim removed 9 bases at V and 9 bases at J, leaving 8 bases unmatched. From germline, CDR1 is MNHNS and CDR2 SASEGT. There are 13 residues in the CDR3. This CDR3 reads CASTGADISPLHF. CDR3 nucleotides: TGTGCCAGTACAGGGGCCGATATTTCACCCCTCCACTTT.

In this sample, this clonotype turned up a few times. The chain couples TRBV7-9 to TRBJ1-1; the D gene is possibly TRBD1 (5 bases). CDR3 length: 14 residues. V lost 0 bases and J 3 bases, leaving 8 bases between the germline ends. CDR1 SEHNR and CDR2 FQNEAQ come from the germline V gene (reference sequence). The CDR3 sequence: CASSLAQGHTEAFF. CDR3 DNA sequence: TGTGCCAGCAGCTTAGCCCAGGGACACACTGAAGCTTTCTTT.

This chain uses TRBV19 with TRBJ2-7; a weak D match, TRBD2 (5 bases). This CDR3 has 15 residues. V lost 5 bases and J lost 5, with 19 bases in between. Germline CDR1 and CDR2: LNHDA and SQIVND (reference sequence). The CDR3 is CASSSAPTGSDEQYF. The CDR3 nucleotides are TGTGCCAGTAGTTCAGCCCCGACGGGGTCGGACGAGCAGTACTTC.

This rearrangement joins TRBV29-1 to TRBJ1-1, with 7 bases lining up with TRBD1. Germline CDR1 is SQVTM and CDR2 is ANQGSEA. J was trimmed by 6 bases and V by 7 bases; bases with no gene match: 14. The CDR3 extends over 14 amino acids. The CDR3 nucleotides read TGCAGCGCCGCAGCCTCAGGGGGTAACGCTGAAGCTTTCTTT. Translating it yields CSAAASGGNAEAFF.

V and J are TRBV27 and TRBJ1-2, with TRBD1 identical over 8 bases. This CDR3 comprises 14 residues. Germline V gene data show CDR1 as MNHEY and CDR2 as SMNVEV (reference sequence). Trimming removed 8 bases from V and 8 bases from J; junction bases left unmatched: 13. Here the CDR3 reads CASRPGQGAGGYTF. For the CDR3, the DNA is TGTGCCAGCCGCCCCGGGCAGGGGGCGGGGGGCTACACCTTC.